Following are 25 T cell receptor beta chains from one sample sequenced in a study of memory CD4+ T cells and cytomegalovirus serostatus. The sort gate was single viable CD3+CD4+CD8-CD45RO+ cells for memory CD4+ T cells. Sequencing used immunoSEQ multiplex PCR; TCRdb keeps in-frame clones, though not all of them. The sample includes about 58,000 clones, 82% seen only once; the top ten take roughly 0.5%. The sample taken for sequencing was memory CD4+ T cells from blood. These receptors all come from an adult in good health and CMV-seronegative. Some clones in this sample may be carry-over from other donors' samples.

CDR3: CASSFRDTQYF. CDR3 nucleotide sequence: TGTGCCAGCAGTTTTCGGGATACGCAGTATTTT. V usage is TRBV28 and J usage is TRBJ2-3; D is undetermined. Germline V gene sequence: CDR1 MDHEN, CDR2 SYDVKM. The CDR3 sequence is 11 residues long. V lost 3 bases, J lost 6 bases, and 4 bases lay in between.

This clone has a handful of counts. The chain links TRBV7-9 to TRBJ1-4; possible D gene TRBD1, 6 bases. The CDR3 has 16 amino acids. The V gene's germline CDR1 is SEHNR and CDR2 FQNEAQ (reference sequence). Deletions cut 6 bases from V and 8 bases from J, with 22 bases between. CDR3 protein: CASSSIHTGSEEKLFF. CDR3 DNA: TGTGCCAGCAGTTCTATCCACACAGGGTCGGAAGAAAAACTGTTTTTT. Full variable domain (remainder filled in from reference TRBV7-9 and TRBJ1-4): DTGVSQNPRHKITKRGQNVTFRCDPISEHNRLYWYRQTLGQGPEFLTYFQNEAQLEKSRLLSDRFSAERPKGSFSTLEIQRTEQGDSAMYLCASSSIHTGSEEKLFFGSGTQLSVL.

The rearrangement links TRBV7-9 to TRBJ2-1; TRBD2 is a possible D gene (5 bases). Germline V gene sequence: CDR1 SEHNR, CDR2 FQNEAQ (reference sequence). Between the trimmed V and J ends, which lost 1 base and 4 bases, there was a span of 8 bases. The CDR3 sequence is 14 residues long. In DNA form, the CDR3 reads TGTGCCAGCAGCTTAGGGACGGGATACAATGAGCAGTTCTTC. Protein product: CASSLGTGYNEQFF.

This clone has only a few counts. The chain recombines TRBV7-2 with TRBJ1-4, with a weak D call TRBD1 (5 bases). The V gene's germline CDR1 is SGHTA and CDR2 FQGNSA. The CDR3 loop spans 13 amino acids. Trimming pared 8 bases from V and 5 bases from J, leaving 12 bases between. The CDR3 DNA reads TGTGCCAGCGCGAGACAGCCGAATGAAAAACTGTTTTTT. Its protein product is CASARQPNEKLFF.

V gene TRBV2 combines with J gene TRBJ1-2, with D hard to call. V gave up 5 bases and J gave up 4 bases, with 11 bases separating them. This CDR3 has 13 amino acids. Germline-derived CDR1 and CDR2 are SNHLY and FYNNEI. The DNA of the CDR3 is TGTGCCAGCAGTAACGCCGGGAGCTATGGCTACACCTTC. It encodes CASSNAGSYGYTF.

The V call is TRBV29-1, the J call TRBJ1-4; weak D call: TRBD1 (6 bases). This CDR3 has 12 residues. CDR1 SQVTM and CDR2 ANQGSEA come from the germline V gene. The germline V and J ends were trimmed by 5 bases and 4 bases, with 8 bases remaining between them. The CDR3 here is CSVRGVNEKLFF. In nucleotides, the CDR3 is TGCAGCGTTAGGGGGGTTAATGAAAAACTGTTTTTT.

V usage is TRBV29-1 and J usage is TRBJ2-5; TRBD1 is a possible D gene (6 bases). The DNA end lines up better with TRBJ2-7; the J call may be wrong. The germline CDR1 and CDR2 sequences are SQVTM and ANQGSEA. The CDR3 runs to 12 residues. The CDR3 nucleotides read TGCAGCGCCCAGGGGAATATTGACGAGCAGTACTTC. Translation gives CSAQGNIDEQYF.

The chain has TRBV7-2 and TRBJ2-7; unclear D gene. The CDR3 spans 13 residues. The V end was cut by 4 bases, the J end by 1 base, with 8 bases between. CDR1 and CDR2 from the germline V gene are SGHTA and FQGNSA. DNA for the CDR3: TGTGCCAGCAGCTCTGGACCTTCCTACGAGCAGTACTTC. It specifies CASSSGPSYEQYF.

The rearrangement links TRBV4-1 to TRBJ1-4, with D tentatively TRBD1 (5 bases). Trimming removed 3 bases from V and 9 bases from J, with 23 bases in between. Germline V gene lookup returns CDR1 MGHRA and CDR2 YSYEKL. The CDR3 runs 17 residues. In nucleotides, the CDR3 is TGCGCCAGCAGCCAGAGTCCGAGGGACTCGGTGGGGAAAAAACTGTTTTTT. Translating gives CASSQSPRDSVGKKLFF.

This clone appeared many times. This specimen includes other DNA sequences encoding the same CDR3. The chain is built from TRBV18 and TRBJ1-1, with 7 bases fitting TRBD1. The CDR3 is 13 amino acids. In germline, CDR1 is KGHSH, CDR2 LQKENI. The V segment lost 3 bases and the J segment 3 bases; nucleotides outside the gene matches: 1. The CDR3 nucleotides are TGTGCCAGCTCACCCACAGGGGACACTGAAGCTTTCTTT. This translates into CASSPTGDTEAFF.

This clone was detected once. V gene TRBV19 combines with J gene TRBJ2-1, with no clear D. This CDR3 has 12 amino acids. V lost 7 bases to trimming and J lost 5 bases, with 9 bases between them. Germline assignment: CDR1 LNHDA and CDR2 SQIVND (reference sequence). CDR3 amino acids: CASKQFDNEQFF. DNA of the CDR3: TGTGCCAGTAAGCAGTTCGACAATGAGCAGTTCTTC.

CDR3 bases: TGTGCCAGCCTCAAGACCACTGAAGCTTTCTTT. Protein sequence: CASLKTTEAFF. V and J are TRBV28 and TRBJ1-1; D not certain. The germline V gene encodes CDR1 MDHEN and CDR2 SYDVKM. Trimming pared 8 bases from V and 4 bases from J, leaving 8 bases between. The length of the CDR3 is 11 residues.

This clone was seen more than once but under ten times. The genes are TRBV19 and TRBJ2-7; D is perhaps TRBD1 or TRBD2 (5 bases each). CDR1 is LNHDA, CDR2 SQIVND, per germline (reference sequence). Trimming pared 5 bases from V and 7 bases from J, leaving 18 bases between. This CDR3 spans 14 amino acids. CDR3 amino acids: CASSPRGSPVEQYF. The CDR3 DNA is TGTGCCAGTAGTCCCCGGGGCTCACCGGTGGAGCAGTACTTC. Together with reference TRBV19 and TRBJ2-7, the CDR3 gives the full variable domain: DGGITQSPKYLFRKEGQNVTLSCEQNLNHDAMYWYRQDPGQGLRLIYYSQIVNDFQKGDIAEGYSVSREKKESFPLTVTSAQKNPTAFYLCASSPRGSPVEQYFGPGTRLTVT.

This chain links TRBV6-4 with TRBJ2-1, with 10 nucleotides matching TRBD2. Germline values: CDR1 MRHNA, CDR2 SNTAGT. Unmatched junction bases numbered 14, after V lost 3 bases and J lost 9 bases. The CDR3 is 17 amino acids. CDR3 sequence (DNA): TGTGCCAGCAGTGAGGAGGCTAGCGGGAGTTCGTTGGGTGAGCAGTTCTTC. Encoded protein: CASSEEASGSSLGEQFF.

The V and J genes are TRBV30 and TRBJ2-3; weak D call: TRBD2 (6 bases). CDR3 length equals 12 residues. Between the trimmed V and J ends, which lost 2 bases and 5 bases, there was a span of 8 bases. The germline V gene encodes CDR1 GTSNPN and CDR2 SVGIG (reference sequence). The CDR3 coding sequence is TGTGCCTGGAGTTTAGCGGAAGATACGCAGTATTTT. Its protein product is CAWSLAEDTQYF.

This sequence joins TRBV5-6 and TRBJ1-6; no firm D call. Trimming removed 4 bases at V and 5 bases at J, with 4 bases between. Germline-derived CDR1 and CDR2 are SGHDT and YYEEEE. The CDR3 covers 12 residues. The CDR3 coding sequence is TGTGCCAGCAGCCAGAATAATTCACCCCTCCACTTT. It translates to CASSQNNSPLHF.

The rearrangement uses TRBV6-5 and TRBJ2-7; no clear D. The germline V gene has CDR1 MNHEY and CDR2 SVGAGI. The V gene lost 6 bases and the J gene lost 2 bases, with 17 bases spanning the gap. The CDR3 length is 15 residues. CDR3 bases: TGTGCCAGCAGCGGCCCGTCACTTGGGCCCTACGAGCAGTACTTC. Its translation is CASSGPSLGPYEQYF.

The chain carries TRBV19 and TRBJ2-4; D is perhaps TRBD2 (6 bases). Per germline, CDR1 LNHDA and CDR2 SQIVND (reference sequence). The CDR3 loop spans 13 amino acids. V dropped 6 bases and J dropped 8 bases, with 14 bases sitting between them. This CDR3 is CASSSHRRDIQYF. The DNA of the CDR3 is TGTGCCAGTAGCTCCCACAGGAGGGACATTCAGTACTTC.

For the CDR3, the DNA is TGTGCCAGCAGCGTAAGCAGGAGAATTAACTATGGCTACACCTTC. Amino acid sequence: CASSVSRRINYGYTF. The chain carries TRBV27 and TRBJ1-2; D gene unclear. Trimming stripped 6 bases from V and 1 base from J, with 15 bases between. This CDR3 spans 15 amino acids. Germline V gene sequence: CDR1 MNHEY, CDR2 SMNVEV (reference sequence).

The chain couples TRBV29-1 to TRBJ2-3; no definite D call. The germline V and J ends were trimmed by 7 bases and 3 bases, with 5 bases remaining between them. There are 10 residues in the CDR3. Germline V gene sequence: CDR1 SQVTM, CDR2 ANQGSEA. CDR3 coding DNA: TGCAGCGCGCGAACAGATACGCAGTATTTT. Translation gives CSARTDTQYF.

V gene TRBV6-1 combines with J gene TRBJ1-2, with 8 bases lining up with TRBD1. From germline, CDR1 is MNHNS and CDR2 SASEGT. This CDR3 spans 13 amino acids. The J segment lost 1 base and the V segment lost 10 bases, leaving 5 bases of the junction unmatched. In DNA form, the CDR3 reads TGTGCCACTCGGACAGGGATTAACTATGGCTACACCTTC. Amino acid sequence: CATRTGINYGYTF.

The rearrangement links TRBV11-2 to TRBJ2-2; no clear D. Trimming stripped 1 base from V and 10 bases from J, with 7 bases between. The CDR3 sequence is 12 residues long. Germline V gene data show CDR1 as SGHAT and CDR2 as FQNNGV. Written as DNA, the CDR3 is TGTGCCAGCAGCTTAGGGTTGGAGGAGCTGTTTTTT. Its translation: CASSLGLEELFF.

The chain is built from TRBV4-2 and TRBJ2-3, with TRBD2 identical over 10 bases. Germline CDR1 is LGHNA and CDR2 is YNFKEQ. V shed 4 bases and J 3 bases; nucleotides not matched to a gene: 13. This CDR3 is 18 amino acids long. This chain's CDR3 is CASSPSSGSRGGTDTQYF. In DNA, the CDR3 is TGTGCCAGCAGCCCTTCTAGCGGGAGCAGGGGAGGAACAGATACGCAGTATTTT.

A word on this clone: The junction does not match germline at one end; this may be a read error. The chain has TRBV7-7 and TRBJ2-3, with TRBD1 as a possible D gene (6 bases). Germline V lookup: CDR1 SSHAT, CDR2 FNYEAQ (reference sequence). The CDR3 covers 15 residues. The CDR3 is CASSPTGVSTDTQYF. The CDR3, as DNA: TGTGCTAGCAGCCCGACAGGAGTTAGCACAGATACGCAGTATTTT.

The count of this clone is one. CDR3 protein: CASNHRTSFGTQYF. The CDR3 DNA sequence: TGCGCCAGCAACCATCGGACTAGCTTCGGGACGCAGTATTTT. This chain links TRBV5-1 with TRBJ2-3; 8 positions agree with TRBD2. The CDR3 covers 14 residues. Germline lookup yields CDR1 SGHRS and CDR2 YFSETQ. With V trimmed by 6 bases and J by 9 bases, 12 bases remained unmatched.